A selection of T cell receptor beta chains follows, all from one sample in a study of T cells in Graves' hyperthyroidism and ophthalmopathy. TCRdb reprocessed the multiplex PCR reads via MiXCR and lists one record per CDR3 protein. Of 650,000 to 750,000 distinct CDR3 sequences listed, roughly 15% are singletons. Sequencing used blood. These receptors came from a woman between 18 and 30 years old with Graves' hyperthyroidism. CDR3s include the opening cysteine and the closing phenylalanine or tryptophan. A D gene is named only where the DNA matches it firmly. The size of a clone is reported for some rows only, either as once, few or many, or as a class for expanded clones.

V gene	D gene	clone size	J gene	CDR3 protein	CDR3 DNA
TRBV6-2/TRBV6-3	NA	few	TRBJ1-1	CASSCSSANTEAFF	TGTGCCAGCAGTTGCTCATCTGCGAACACTGAAGCTTTCTTT
TRBV6-2/TRBV6-3	NA	many	TRBJ2-3	CASRAGRSTDTQYF	TGTGCCAGCAGGGCCGGGCGGAGCACAGATACGCAGTATTTT
TRBV18	NA	many	TRBJ1-1	CASSPLPIDEAFF	TGTGCCAGCTCACCACTCCCCATTGATGAAGCTTTCTTT
TRBV5-1	TRBD2	NA	TRBJ2-3	CASSLILAGADTQYF	TGCGCCAGCAGCTTAATACTAGCGGGAGCAGATACGCAGTATTTT
TRBV30	TRBD1	few	TRBJ2-2	CAWSRQGTGELFF	TGTGCCTGGAGTCGACAGGGGACCGGGGAGCTGTTTTTT
TRBV13	NA	many	TRBJ1-1	CASSQYRDTEAFF	TGTGCCAGCAGCCAATACAGAGACACTGAAGCTTTCTTT
TRBV10-3	NA	many	TRBJ1-2	CAITLYGYTF	TGTGCCATCACTCTCTATGGCTACACCTTC
TRBV6-6	NA	NA	TRBJ2-5	CASSYGGQARGETQYF	TGTGCCAGCAGTTACGGGGGTCAGGCGAGGGGAGAGACCCAGTACTTC
TRBV7-7	TRBD2	NA	TRBJ2-2	CASSLATSGPITGELFF	TGTGCTAGCAGCTTAGCCACTAGCGGGCCAATAACCGGGGAGCTGTTTTTT
TRBV14	TRBD2	NA	TRBJ2-3	CASSQGWGGRAAGQYF	TGTGCCAGCAGCCAAGGATGGGGCGGGAGGGCCGCCGGGCAGTATTTT
TRBV20-1	NA	many	TRBJ2-7	CSAVGLHLGYEQYF	TGCAGTGCTGTCGGACTCCACCTTGGCTACGAGCAGTACTTC
TRBV6-1	NA	many	TRBJ2-7	CASSERPWVREQYF	TGTGCCAGCAGTGAAAGACCGTGGGTCCGCGAGCAGTACTTC
TRBV27	NA	NA	TRBJ2-1	CASTQAGQYNEQFF	TGTGCCAGCACCCAAGCGGGACAGTACAATGAGCAGTTCTTC
TRBV15	NA	NA	TRBJ1-5	CATSRDMGPQHF	TGTGCCACCAGCAGAGATATGGGGCCCCAGCATTTT
TRBV28	NA	many	TRBJ1-3	CASSSGGPGDTIYF	TGTGCCAGCAGTTCCGGTGGCCCGGGGGACACCATATATTTT
TRBV11-2	NA	many	TRBJ2-1	CASSFPSGPIYNEQFF	TGTGCCAGCAGCTTTCCGTCGGGACCAATCTACAATGAGCAGTTCTTC
TRBV9	NA	many	TRBJ2-7	CASSPGPPPGEQYF	TGTGCCAGCAGCCCCGGGCCACCCCCGGGGGAGCAGTACTTC
TRBV6-1	TRBD2	few	TRBJ2-1	CASSFLAGAVEQFF	TGTGCCAGCAGTTTTCTAGCGGGAGCGGTTGAGCAGTTCTTC
TRBV9	NA	NA	TRBJ1-6	CASSPGSPNSPLHF	TGTGCCAGCAGCCCCGGGAGCCCCAATTCACCCCTCCACTTT
TRBV7-2	TRBD1	many	TRBJ2-7	CASSSSGGTGVYEQYF	TGTGCCAGCAGTTCTAGTGGGGGGACAGGGGTCTACGAGCAGTACTTC
TRBV20-1	TRBD2	many	TRBJ2-1	CSARDLGLAGVTYNEQFF	TGCAGTGCTAGAGATCTCGGACTAGCGGGAGTAACCTACAATGAGCAGTTCTTC
TRBV7-9	NA	NA	TRBJ2-7	CASTPQTGPDEQYF	TGTGCCAGCACGCCCCAGACAGGTCCCGACGAGCAGTACTTC
TRBV28	TRBD1	many	TRBJ2-5	CASSSPGTGARRVQYF	TGTGCCAGCAGTTCCCCCGGGACAGGGGCCCGGAGGGTCCAGTACTTC
TRBV7-9	TRBD1	NA	TRBJ2-1	CASIPGQASSYNEQFF	TGTGCCAGCATCCCCGGACAGGCCAGCTCCTACAATGAGCAGTTCTTC
TRBV4-1	TRBD2	NA	TRBJ2-5	CASSQPKERELTQYF	TGCGCCAGCAGCCAACCGAAGGAGCGGGAGCTGACCCAGTACTTC